Sequencing of this T cell receptor beta chain was carried out in a study of regulatory T cells in long-lasting Graves disease. Time point described: newly diagnosed GD, antithyroid drugs for less than 3 months. With RNA extracted from PBMCs as input, the TCR library was made. To make TCR beta libraries, researchers used iRepertoire HTBI primers and Arm-PCR of CDR3 regions. From the multiplex PCR reads, TCRdb called clonotypes with MiXCR, one entry per CDR3 protein. The repertoire holds some 500,000 distinct CDR3 sequences, with roughly 16% as singletons. Per the germline V gene, CDR1 is LNHDA and CDR2 is SQIVND (reference sequence). The V gene lost 7 bases and the J gene lost 0 bases, with 10 bases spanning the gap. The CDR3 extends over 14 amino acids. This sample was shared with a second study, whose subject was T cells in Graves' hyperthyroidism and ophthalmopathy. That source notes: The HTBI set primed first-round TCR CDR3 RT-PCR. Clonotypes that were expanded in thyroid above 0.001 mostly appeared in blood too.

The input for sequencing was peripheral blood mononuclear cells (PBMCs), taken at new diagnosis, from a patient treated with antithyroid drugs. J is TRBJ2-1 and V is TRBV19; no definite D call. This TCR was sampled from a woman aged 35-65 years with Graves disease. CDR3 coding DNA: TGTGCCAGTATGGACCCGAGCTCCTACAATGAGCAGTTCTTC. Its translation is CASMDPSSYNEQFF. The entire variable domain, with the rest obtained from reference TRBV19 and TRBJ2-1, is as follows: DGGITQSPKYLFRKEGQNVTLSCEQNLNHDAMYWYRQDPGQGLRLIYYSQIVNDFQKGDIAEGYSVSREKKESFPLTVTSAQKNPTAFYLCASMDPSSYNEQFFGPGTRLTVL.